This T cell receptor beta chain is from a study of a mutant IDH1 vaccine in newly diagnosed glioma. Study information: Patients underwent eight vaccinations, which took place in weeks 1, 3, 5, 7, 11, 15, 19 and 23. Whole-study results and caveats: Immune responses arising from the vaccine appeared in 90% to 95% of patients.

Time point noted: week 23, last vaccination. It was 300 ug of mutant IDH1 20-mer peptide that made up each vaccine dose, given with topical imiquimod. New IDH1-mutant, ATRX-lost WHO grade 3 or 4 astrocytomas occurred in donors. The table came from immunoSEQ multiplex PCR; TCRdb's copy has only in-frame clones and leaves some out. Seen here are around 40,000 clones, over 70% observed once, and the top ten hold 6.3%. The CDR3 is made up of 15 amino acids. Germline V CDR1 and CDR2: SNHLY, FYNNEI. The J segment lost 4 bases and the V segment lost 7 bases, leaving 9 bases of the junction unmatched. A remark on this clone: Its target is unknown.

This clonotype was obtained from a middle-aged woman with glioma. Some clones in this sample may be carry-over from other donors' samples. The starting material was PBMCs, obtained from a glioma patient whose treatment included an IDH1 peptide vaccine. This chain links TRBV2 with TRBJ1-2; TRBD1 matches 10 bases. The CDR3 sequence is CASTFEWDRGYGYTF. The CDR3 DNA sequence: TGTGCCAGCACCTTTGAGTGGGACAGGGGCTATGGCTACACCTTC.